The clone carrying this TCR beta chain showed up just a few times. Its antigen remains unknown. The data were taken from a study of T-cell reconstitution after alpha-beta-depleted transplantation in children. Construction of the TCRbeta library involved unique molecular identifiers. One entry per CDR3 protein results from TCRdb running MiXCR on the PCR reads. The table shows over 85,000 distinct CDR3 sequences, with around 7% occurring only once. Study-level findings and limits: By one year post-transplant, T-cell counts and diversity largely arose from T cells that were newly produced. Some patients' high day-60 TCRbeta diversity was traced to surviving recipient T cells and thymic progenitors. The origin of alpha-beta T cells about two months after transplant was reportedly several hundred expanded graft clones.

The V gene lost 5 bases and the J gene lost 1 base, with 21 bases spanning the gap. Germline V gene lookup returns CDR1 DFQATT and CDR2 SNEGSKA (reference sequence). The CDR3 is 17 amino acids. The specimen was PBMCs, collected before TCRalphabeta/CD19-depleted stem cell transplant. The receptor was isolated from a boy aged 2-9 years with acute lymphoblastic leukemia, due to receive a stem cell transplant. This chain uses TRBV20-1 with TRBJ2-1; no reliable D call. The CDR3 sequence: CSAFPPTWSTSYNEQFF. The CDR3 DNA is TGCAGTGCTTTTCCACCGACATGGTCGACATCCTACAATGAGCAGTTCTTC.